This T cell receptor (beta chain) came from a study of blood T cell repertoires in COVID-19. Study processing details: Counts of nucleated cells, estimated from reference gene primer amplification, were obtained. This table comes from immunoSEQ multiplex PCR, and its TCRdb copy is limited to in-frame clones, with some not included. Clone size and the V and J calls come from that table; the DNA yielded D and trimming. The sample holds about 480,000 clones; around nine tenths are singletons and the top ten take approximately 8%. Participant age was roughly 18 to 90 years, and participants resided in roughly 24 US areas. This TCR derives from an older woman who had recovered from COVID-19. The specimen was PBMCs or T cells enriched from blood (not recorded which).

DNA of the CDR3: TGTGCCAGCACCTTAGGGGACAGAACTAACTATGGCTACACCTTC. Its translation is CASTLGDRTNYGYTF. This sequence joins TRBV28 and TRBJ1-2; 7 bases agree with TRBD1. Germline V gene sequence: CDR1 MDHEN, CDR2 SYDVKM. J gave up 0 bases and V 7 bases, and 8 bases lay outside the gene matches. The CDR3 spans 15 residues.